Each of the 24 T cell receptor beta chains below was sequenced from the same sample in a study of cytomegalovirus exposure and HLA in healthy donors (dated by TCRdb to about 2017). The library was prepared using the immunoSEQ multiplex PCR assay. The table was pulled from immuneACCESS by TCRdb, which kept in-frame rearrangements only. Such tables lose some clones; where checked, under half of the loss comes from unresolved V genes, and the rest has no known cause. In all, the sample holds 100,000 to 150,000 clones, and roughly 87% of those were seen once. 1% to 1.4% of the sample is in the top ten clones. Sequencing was performed on PBMCs. All receptors derive from a woman aged 18 to 35 in good health and CMV-seronegative.

The chain has TRBV9 and TRBJ1-1; D remains ambiguous. This CDR3 is built from 14 residues. Per germline, CDR1 SGDLS and CDR2 YYNGEE. V was shortened by 4 bases and J by 2 bases, with 12 bases between the two germline ends. The CDR3 reads CASSLGGVNTEAFF. The DNA for the CDR3 is TGTGCCAGCAGCCTGGGAGGCGTTAACACTGAAGCTTTCTTT.

This chain links TRBV4-3 with TRBJ2-1; no firm D call. The CDR3 has 13 residues. With 0 bases removed from V and 9 bases from J, the gap between germline ends came to 9 bases. In germline, CDR1 is LGHNA, CDR2 YSLEER. The CDR3, as DNA: TGCGCCAGCAGCCAAGACAGTACCCCTGAGCAGTTCTTC. This gives the protein CASSQDSTPEQFF.

V and J are TRBV28 and TRBJ1-5; no clear D gene. The CDR3 totals 13 residues. Germline CDR1 reads MDHEN; CDR2 reads SYDVKM. Trimming took 7 bases from V and 5 from J, leaving 12 bases between them. CDR3 sequence (DNA): TGTGCCAGCACGGTCTTGGGCTATCAGCCCCAGCATTTT. It translates to CASTVLGYQPQHF.

This chain uses TRBV5-1 with TRBJ2-3; D is perhaps TRBD2 (6 bases). The CDR3 runs to 12 residues. Germline loops: CDR1 SGHRS, CDR2 YFSETQ. V was trimmed by 7 bases and J by 6 bases, leaving 12 bases between them. Written as DNA, the CDR3 is TGCGCCAGCGCCGCTGGGGGGGATACGCAGTATTTT. Amino acid sequence: CASAAGGDTQYF.

The chain uses TRBV4-1 and TRBJ2-5, with a weak D call TRBD2 (6 bases). From germline, CDR1 is MGHRA and CDR2 YSYEKL. The length of the CDR3 is 14 residues. V shed 3 bases and J shed 5 bases, with 13 bases lying between them. The CDR3 DNA sequence: TGCGCCAGCAGCCAGGGTTTGCGGGATGAGACCCAGTACTTC. It encodes CASSQGLRDETQYF.

The V and J genes are TRBV27 and TRBJ1-2; D is perhaps TRBD1 (6 bases). This CDR3 is 14 amino acids long. V was pared by 3 bases and J by 0 bases, with 8 bases between. Germline V gives CDR1 MNHEY, CDR2 SMNVEV (reference sequence). The CDR3, as DNA: TGTGCCAGCAGTTTGGCAGGGGCTAACTATGGCTACACCTTC. The encoded protein is CASSLAGANYGYTF.

The count of this clone is one. The chain combines TRBV4-3 with TRBJ2-1, with D perhaps TRBD1 (5 bases). The CDR3 sequence is 13 residues long. Trimming stripped 1 base from V and 7 bases from J, with 8 bases between. CDR1 is LGHNA, CDR2 YSLEER, per germline. In DNA form, the CDR3 reads TGCGCCAGCAGCCAAGGAAGGGGTAATGAGCAGTTCTTC. Its protein is CASSQGRGNEQFF.

This clone came up a few times. The chain uses TRBV10-3 and TRBJ1-2; D not certain. This CDR3 has 14 residues. Trimming left V 3 bases short and J 4 bases short, with 12 bases between. Germline V gene sequence: CDR1 ENHRY, CDR2 SYGVKD. In nucleotides, the CDR3 is TGTGCCATCAGTGACACCACGGAGGCCTATGGCTACACCTTC. Its protein product is CAISDTTEAYGYTF.

The J gene is TRBJ1-2, the V gene TRBV13, with a tentative D call TRBD1 (5 bases). Germline V gene data show CDR1 as PRHDT and CDR2 as FYEKMQ (reference sequence). The CDR3 length is 13 residues. V was shortened by 7 bases and J by 4 bases, with 13 bases between the two germline ends. The DNA for the CDR3 is TGTGCCAGCAACCGCAGGGCCCCCTATGGCTACACCTTC. As protein: CASNRRAPYGYTF. The full variable domain, with the rest looked up from reference TRBV13 and TRBJ1-2, is AAGVIQSPRHLIKEKRETATLKCYPIPRHDTVYWYQQGPGQDPQFLISFYEKMQSDKGSIPDRFSAQQFSDYHSELNMSSLELGDSALYFCASNRRAPYGYTFGSGTRLTVV.

The chain recombines TRBV19 with TRBJ1-4, with D maybe TRBD1 (6 bases). V was cut by 2 bases and J by 2 bases, with 12 bases left in between. This CDR3 contains 16 residues. Looked up from germline, CDR1 is LNHDA and CDR2 is SQIVND (reference sequence). CDR3 nucleotides: TGTGCCAGTAGTATACATTCAGGGGCGACTAATGAAAAACTGTTTTTT. Protein product: CASSIHSGATNEKLFF. Supplemented by reference TRBV19 and TRBJ1-4, the full variable domain reads DGGITQSPKYLFRKEGQNVTLSCEQNLNHDAMYWYRQDPGQGLRLIYYSQIVNDFQKGDIAEGYSVSREKKESFPLTVTSAQKNPTAFYLCASSIHSGATNEKLFFGSGTQLSVL.

V usage is TRBV7-2 and J usage is TRBJ2-5, with 7 bases that match TRBD1. Germline-derived CDR1 and CDR2 are SGHTA and FQGNSA. V lost 3 bases, J lost 7 bases, and 11 bases stayed unmatched. The CDR3 length is 15 residues. CDR3 residues: CASSFRGGSEGTQYF. The DNA for the CDR3 is TGTGCCAGCAGCTTCCGAGGGGGCAGTGAGGGGACCCAGTACTTC.

This clone appeared a single time. The chain has TRBV5-6 and TRBJ2-7, with D perhaps matching TRBD1 (6 bases). CDR1 is SGHDT, CDR2 YYEEEE, per germline. V was pared by 0 bases and J by 4 bases, with 14 bases between. This CDR3 comprises 15 residues. The CDR3 DNA reads as TGTGCCAGCAGCTTGGCTCTACAGGGTCGTTACGAGCAGTACTTC. It encodes CASSLALQGRYEQYF.

The chain is built from TRBV5-1 and TRBJ2-5; TRBD2 is a possible D gene (6 bases). Per the germline V gene, CDR1 is SGHRS and CDR2 is YFSETQ. The V end lost 0 bases, the J end lost 5 bases, and 11 bases lay between the germline ends. This CDR3 is 14 amino acids long. The CDR3 nucleotides read TGCGCCAGCAGCTTGGTTAGCGGCCCGGAGACCCAGTACTTC. It encodes CASSLVSGPETQYF.

CDR3 residues: CASSQAWEVYYEQYF. The CDR3, as DNA: TGCGCCAGCAGCCAAGCATGGGAGGTGTACTACGAGCAGTACTTC. The chain has TRBV4-3 and TRBJ2-7, with a weak D call TRBD2 (6 bases). The CDR3 covers 15 residues. The germline V gene has CDR1 LGHNA and CDR2 YSLEER. Trimming took 1 base from V and 3 from J, leaving 13 bases between them.

On this clone: The sample contains more than one DNA sequence encoding this CDR3. The CDR3 nucleotides read TGTGCCAGCTCACCAGGACAGGGGGGCACCTACGAGCAGTACTTC. It translates to CASSPGQGGTYEQYF. The rearrangement uses TRBV18 and TRBJ2-7, with 10 bases that match TRBD1. With 2 bases clipped from V and 2 bases from J, the junction kept 3 bases outside the gene matches. CDR1 KGHSH and CDR2 LQKENI come from the germline V gene. The CDR3 totals 15 residues.

This rearrangement joins TRBV6-9 to TRBJ2-5, with D possibly being TRBD2 (7 bases). The V gene's germline CDR1 is MNHGY and CDR2 SVAAGI. The CDR3 totals 15 residues. V lost 4 bases, J lost 4 bases, and 16 bases lay in between. The CDR3 DNA is TGTGCCAGCAGTTTACGACTAGCCAGGGGAGAGACCCAGTACTTC. Protein: CASSLRLARGETQYF.

The chain combines TRBV19 with TRBJ2-5, with 12 bases matching TRBD2. Trimming took 7 bases from V and 4 from J; bases not matched to a gene: 4. Germline loops: CDR1 LNHDA, CDR2 SQIVND (reference sequence). This CDR3 region has 14 residues. The CDR3 DNA reads TGTGCCAGTAAACTAGCGGGAGGCTTAGAGACCCAGTACTTC. Translating gives CASKLAGGLETQYF.

The chain couples TRBV6-5 to TRBJ2-7, with 9 bases aligning to TRBD1. Germline trimming cut 2 bases from V and 4 bases from J; bases unmatched to any gene: 9. This CDR3 has 16 amino acids. Germline loops: CDR1 MNHEY, CDR2 SVGAGI. CDR3 DNA sequence: TGTGCCAGCAGTTACCCTCGGGGACAGGGTGGTTACGAGCAGTACTTC. This encodes CASSYPRGQGGYEQYF.

The chain employs TRBV15 and TRBJ2-3; D is unresolved. This CDR3 has 15 residues. CDR1 LNHNV and CDR2 YYDKDF come from the germline V gene (reference sequence). V gave up 9 bases and J gave up 2 bases, with 18 bases separating them. The CDR3: CATSRMVLLTDTQYF. CDR3 DNA sequence: TGTGCCACGTCGCGGATGGTGTTACTCACAGATACGCAGTATTTT.

In this sample, this clone turned up a few times. The chain recombines TRBV2 with TRBJ1-2; 8 bases fit TRBD1. Germline loops: CDR1 SNHLY, CDR2 FYNNEI. CDR3 length: 14 amino acids. The V and J ends lost 1 base and 2 bases, in that order; junction bases with no gene match: 0. CDR3 in DNA: TGTGCCAGCAGTGAAGGGACAGGGAACTATGGCTACACCTTC. This encodes CASSEGTGNYGYTF.

In DNA, the CDR3 is TGTGCCAGCAGTTTCGGTTGGGACGGGAGGGCAGATACGCAGTATTTT. It codes for CASSFGWDGRADTQYF. V and J are TRBV27 and TRBJ2-3; 8 positions match TRBD2. The germline CDR1 and CDR2 sequences are MNHEY and SMNVEV (reference sequence). The V and J ends lost 3 bases and 4 bases, in that order; junction bases with no gene match: 9. This CDR3 is 16 amino acids long.

The chain carries TRBV4-2 and TRBJ2-5; tentative D call: TRBD2 (6 bases). The CDR3 has 16 amino acids. The V gene lost 4 bases and the J gene lost 2 bases, with 17 bases spanning the gap. The germline gives CDR1 LGHNA, CDR2 YNFKEQ. CDR3 amino acids: CASSPNEASVQETQYF. CDR3 coding DNA: TGTGCCAGCAGCCCAAATGAGGCTAGCGTTCAAGAGACCCAGTACTTC.

J is TRBJ2-1 and V is TRBV7-9, with D possibly being TRBD2 (6 bases). CDR1 is SEHNR and CDR2 is FQNEAQ in the germline V gene (reference sequence). This CDR3 spans 16 amino acids. V lost 5 bases and J lost 7, with 21 bases in between. The CDR3 spells CASSVRDSIVWNEQFF. CDR3 sequence (DNA): TGTGCCAGCAGCGTAAGGGACTCGATAGTATGGAATGAGCAGTTCTTC.

The chain employs TRBV9 and TRBJ2-2, with D maybe TRBD1 (6 bases). V lost 4 bases to trimming and J lost 4 bases, with 14 bases between them. This CDR3 region has 15 residues. Germline values: CDR1 SGDLS, CDR2 YYNGEE. CDR3 in DNA: TGTGCCAGCAGCAGACTACAGGGTACCACCGGGGAGCTGTTTTTT. Amino acids: CASSRLQGTTGELFF.